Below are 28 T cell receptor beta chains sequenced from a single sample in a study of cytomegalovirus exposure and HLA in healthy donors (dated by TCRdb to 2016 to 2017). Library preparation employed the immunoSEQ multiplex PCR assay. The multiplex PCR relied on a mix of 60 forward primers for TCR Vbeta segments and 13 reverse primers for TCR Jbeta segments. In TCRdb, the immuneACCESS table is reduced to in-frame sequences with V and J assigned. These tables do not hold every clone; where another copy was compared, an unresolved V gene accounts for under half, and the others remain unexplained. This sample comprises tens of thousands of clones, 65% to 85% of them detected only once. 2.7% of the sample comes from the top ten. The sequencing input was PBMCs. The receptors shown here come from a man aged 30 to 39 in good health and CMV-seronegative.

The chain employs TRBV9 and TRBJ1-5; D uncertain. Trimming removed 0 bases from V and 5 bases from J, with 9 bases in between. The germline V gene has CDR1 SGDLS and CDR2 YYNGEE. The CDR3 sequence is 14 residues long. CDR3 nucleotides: TGTGCCAGCAGCGTAGTCGAGGGAGATCAGCCCCAGCATTTT. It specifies CASSVVEGDQPQHF.

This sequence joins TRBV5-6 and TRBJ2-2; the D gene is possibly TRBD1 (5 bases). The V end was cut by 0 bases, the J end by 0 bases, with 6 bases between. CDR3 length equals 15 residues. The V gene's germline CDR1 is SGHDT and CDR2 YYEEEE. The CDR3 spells CASSLEGPNTGELFF. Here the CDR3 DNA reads TGTGCCAGCAGCTTGGAGGGGCCGAACACCGGGGAGCTGTTTTTT.

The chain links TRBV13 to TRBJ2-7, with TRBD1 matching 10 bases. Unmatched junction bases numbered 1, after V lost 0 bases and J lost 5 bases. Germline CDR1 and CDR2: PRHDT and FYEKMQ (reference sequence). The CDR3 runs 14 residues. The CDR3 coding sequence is TGTGCCAGCAGCTTAGGGACAGGGGGCCACGAGCAGTACTTC. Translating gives CASSLGTGGHEQYF. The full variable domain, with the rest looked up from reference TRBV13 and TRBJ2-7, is AAGVIQSPRHLIKEKRETATLKCYPIPRHDTVYWYQQGPGQDPQFLISFYEKMQSDKGSIPDRFSAQQFSDYHSELNMSSLELGDSALYFCASSLGTGGHEQYFGPGTRLTVT.

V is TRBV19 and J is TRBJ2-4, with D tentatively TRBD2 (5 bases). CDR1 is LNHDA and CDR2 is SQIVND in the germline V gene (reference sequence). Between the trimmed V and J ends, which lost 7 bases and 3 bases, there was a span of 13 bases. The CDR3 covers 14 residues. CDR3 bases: TGTGCCAGTAAACCGGGGAGCGGCAAAAACATTCAGTACTTC. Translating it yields CASKPGSGKNIQYF.

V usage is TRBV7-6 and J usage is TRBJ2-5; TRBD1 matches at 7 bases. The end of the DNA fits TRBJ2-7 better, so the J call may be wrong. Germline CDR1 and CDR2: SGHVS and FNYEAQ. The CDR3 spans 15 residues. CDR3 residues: CASSLGEAGGYEQYF. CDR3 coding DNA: TGTGCCAGCAGCTTAGGGGAAGCAGGGGGCTACGAGCAGTACTTC.

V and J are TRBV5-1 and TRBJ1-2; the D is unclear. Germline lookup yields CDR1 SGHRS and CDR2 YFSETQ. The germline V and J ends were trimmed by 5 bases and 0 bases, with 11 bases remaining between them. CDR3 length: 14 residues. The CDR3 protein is CASREGQANYGYTF. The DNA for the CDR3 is TGCGCCAGCAGGGAGGGCCAAGCTAACTATGGCTACACCTTC.

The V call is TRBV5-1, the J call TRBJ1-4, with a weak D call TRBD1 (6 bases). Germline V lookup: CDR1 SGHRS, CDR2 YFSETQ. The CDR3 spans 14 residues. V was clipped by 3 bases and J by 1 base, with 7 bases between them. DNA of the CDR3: TGCGCCAGCAGCTCACAGGGAACTAATGAAAAACTGTTTTTT. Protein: CASSSQGTNEKLFF.

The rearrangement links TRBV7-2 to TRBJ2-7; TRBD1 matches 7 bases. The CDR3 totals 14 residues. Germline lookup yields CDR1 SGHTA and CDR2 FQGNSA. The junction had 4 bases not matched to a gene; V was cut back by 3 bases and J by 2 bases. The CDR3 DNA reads TGTGCCAGCAGCTTGGGACAGCTCCCCTACGAGCAGTACTTC. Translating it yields CASSLGQLPYEQYF.

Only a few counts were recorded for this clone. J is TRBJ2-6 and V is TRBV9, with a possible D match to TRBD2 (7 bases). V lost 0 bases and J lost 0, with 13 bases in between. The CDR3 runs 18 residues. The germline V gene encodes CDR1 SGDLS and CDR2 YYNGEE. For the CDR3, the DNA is TGTGCCAGCAGCGTAGAAGGGGGGGCCCTCTCTGGGGCCAACGTCCTGACTTTC. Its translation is CASSVEGGALSGANVLTF.

CDR3 region: CASSPAGMNTEAFF. The CDR3 nucleotides are TGTGCCAGTAGTCCCGCCGGGATGAACACTGAAGCTTTCTTT. This chain uses TRBV19 with TRBJ1-1; unclear D gene. V shed 5 bases and J shed 0 bases, with 10 bases lying between them. The CDR3 spans 14 residues. CDR1 and CDR2 (germline): LNHDA, SQIVND (reference sequence).

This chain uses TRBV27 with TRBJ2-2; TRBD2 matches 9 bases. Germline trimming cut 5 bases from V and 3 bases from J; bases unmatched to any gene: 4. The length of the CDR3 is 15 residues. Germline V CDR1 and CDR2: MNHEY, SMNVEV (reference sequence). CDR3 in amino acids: CASSDLAGDTGELFF. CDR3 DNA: TGTGCCAGCAGTGACTTAGCGGGGGACACCGGGGAGCTGTTTTTT.

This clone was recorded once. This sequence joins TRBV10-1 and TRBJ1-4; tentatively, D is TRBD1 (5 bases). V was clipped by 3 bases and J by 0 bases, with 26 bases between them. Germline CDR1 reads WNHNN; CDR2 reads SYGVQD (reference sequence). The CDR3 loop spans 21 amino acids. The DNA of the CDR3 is TGCGCCAGCAGTGATACCAGGGATGGACACGTCGAGTCTGCAACTAATGAAAAACTGTTTTTT. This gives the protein CASSDTRDGHVESATNEKLFF.

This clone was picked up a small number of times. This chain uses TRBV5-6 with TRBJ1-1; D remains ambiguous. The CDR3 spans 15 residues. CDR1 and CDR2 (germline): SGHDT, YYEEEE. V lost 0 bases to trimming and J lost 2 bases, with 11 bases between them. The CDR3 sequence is CASSLVASGNTEAFF. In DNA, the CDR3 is TGTGCCAGCAGCTTGGTTGCGTCAGGAAACACTGAAGCTTTCTTT.

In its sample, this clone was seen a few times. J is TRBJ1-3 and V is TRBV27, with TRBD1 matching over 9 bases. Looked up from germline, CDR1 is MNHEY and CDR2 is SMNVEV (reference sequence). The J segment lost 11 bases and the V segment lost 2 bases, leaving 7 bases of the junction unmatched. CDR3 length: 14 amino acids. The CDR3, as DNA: TGTGCCAGCAGTTTAGCTGGGACAGGGAAGTCCATATATTTT. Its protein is CASSLAGTGKSIYF.

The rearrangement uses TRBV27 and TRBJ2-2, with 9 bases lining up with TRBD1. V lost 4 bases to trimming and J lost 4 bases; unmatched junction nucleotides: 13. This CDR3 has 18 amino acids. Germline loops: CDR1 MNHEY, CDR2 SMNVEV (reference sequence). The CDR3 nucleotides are TGTGCCAGCAGTTGGACAGGGGTTGGTATAGGGCGCACCGGGGAGCTGTTTTTT. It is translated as CASSWTGVGIGRTGELFF.

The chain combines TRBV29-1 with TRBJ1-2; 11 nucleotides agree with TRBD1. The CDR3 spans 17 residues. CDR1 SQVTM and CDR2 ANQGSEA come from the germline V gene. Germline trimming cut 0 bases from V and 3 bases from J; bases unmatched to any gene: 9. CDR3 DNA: TGCAGCGTTGAAGATCGTTCCGGACAGGGGGCTCACTATGGCTACACCTTC. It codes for CSVEDRSGQGAHYGYTF.

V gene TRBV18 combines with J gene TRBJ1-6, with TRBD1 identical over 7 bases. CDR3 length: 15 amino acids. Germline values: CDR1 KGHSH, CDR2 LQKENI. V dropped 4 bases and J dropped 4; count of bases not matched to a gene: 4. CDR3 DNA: TGTGCCAGCTCACGCGGGGACAGTTATAATTCACCCCTCCACTTT. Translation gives CASSRGDSYNSPLHF.

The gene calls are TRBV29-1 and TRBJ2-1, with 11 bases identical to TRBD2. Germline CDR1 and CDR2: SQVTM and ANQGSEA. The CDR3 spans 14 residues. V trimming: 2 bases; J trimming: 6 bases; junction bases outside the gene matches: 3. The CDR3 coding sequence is TGCAGCGTTGAACGACTAGCGGGGACCAATGAGCAGTTCTTC. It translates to CSVERLAGTNEQFF.

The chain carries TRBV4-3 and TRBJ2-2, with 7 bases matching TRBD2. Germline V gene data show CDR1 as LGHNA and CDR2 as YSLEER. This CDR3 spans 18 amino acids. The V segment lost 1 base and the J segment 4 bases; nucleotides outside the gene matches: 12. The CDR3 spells CASSQGSSGVDGTGELFF. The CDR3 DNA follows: TGCGCCAGCAGCCAAGGTTCAAGCGGGGTCGACGGCACCGGGGAGCTGTTTTTT.

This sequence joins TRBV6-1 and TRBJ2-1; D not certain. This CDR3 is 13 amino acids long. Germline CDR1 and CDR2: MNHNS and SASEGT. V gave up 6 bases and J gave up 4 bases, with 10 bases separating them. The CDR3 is CASSDLRYNEQFF. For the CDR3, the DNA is TGTGCCAGCAGCGATTTGAGGTACAATGAGCAGTTCTTC.

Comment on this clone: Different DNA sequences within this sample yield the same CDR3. The CDR3 is CASSMEQGSTGELFF. In nucleotides, the CDR3 is TGTGCCAGTAGTATGGAACAGGGGTCCACCGGGGAGCTGTTTTTT. The chain carries TRBV19 and TRBJ2-2; 7 bases are a match to TRBD1. The CDR3 loop spans 15 amino acids. The J segment lost 4 bases and the V segment lost 3 bases, leaving 5 bases of the junction unmatched. From germline, CDR1 is LNHDA and CDR2 SQIVND (reference sequence).

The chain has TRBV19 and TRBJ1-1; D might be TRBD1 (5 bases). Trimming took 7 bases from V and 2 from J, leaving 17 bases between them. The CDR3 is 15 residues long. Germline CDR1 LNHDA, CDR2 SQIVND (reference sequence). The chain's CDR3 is CASKGIRTFNTEAFF. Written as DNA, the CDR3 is TGTGCCAGTAAGGGGATACGGACATTTAACACTGAAGCTTTCTTT.

This chain's CDR3 is CASSLEVGTAKGELFF. CDR3 nucleotides: TGCGCCAGCAGCTTGGAGGTCGGGACAGCGAAAGGGGAGCTGTTTTTT. The chain links TRBV5-1 to TRBJ2-2; 7 bases are shared with TRBD1. Germline-derived CDR1 and CDR2 are SGHRS and YFSETQ. The CDR3 length is 16 residues. The trim removed 0 bases at V and 8 bases at J, leaving 10 bases unmatched.

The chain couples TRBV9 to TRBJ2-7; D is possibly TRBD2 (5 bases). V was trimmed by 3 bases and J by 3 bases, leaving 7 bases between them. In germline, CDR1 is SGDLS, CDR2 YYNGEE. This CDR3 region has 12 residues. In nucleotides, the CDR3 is TGTGCCAGCAGCGCCCGGGGCTACGAGCAGTACTTC. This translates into CASSARGYEQYF.

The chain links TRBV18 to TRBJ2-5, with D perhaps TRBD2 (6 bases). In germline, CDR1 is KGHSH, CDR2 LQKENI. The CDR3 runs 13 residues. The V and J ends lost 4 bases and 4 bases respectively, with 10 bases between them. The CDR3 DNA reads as TGTGCCAGCTCACTTGGGGAGGTAGAGACCCAGTACTTC. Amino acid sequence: CASSLGEVETQYF.

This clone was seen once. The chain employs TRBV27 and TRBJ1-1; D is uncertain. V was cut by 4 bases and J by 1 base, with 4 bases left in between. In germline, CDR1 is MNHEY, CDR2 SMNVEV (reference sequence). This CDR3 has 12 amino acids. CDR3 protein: CASSSRNTEAFF. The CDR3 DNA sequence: TGTGCCAGCAGTTCCAGGAACACTGAAGCTTTCTTT.

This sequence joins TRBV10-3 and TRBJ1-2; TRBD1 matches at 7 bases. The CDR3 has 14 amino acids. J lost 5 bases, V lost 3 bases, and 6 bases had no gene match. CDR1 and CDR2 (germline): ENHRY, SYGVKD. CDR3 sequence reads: CAISDSKGAYGYTF. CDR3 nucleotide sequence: TGTGCCATCAGTGACAGTAAGGGGGCTTATGGCTACACCTTC.

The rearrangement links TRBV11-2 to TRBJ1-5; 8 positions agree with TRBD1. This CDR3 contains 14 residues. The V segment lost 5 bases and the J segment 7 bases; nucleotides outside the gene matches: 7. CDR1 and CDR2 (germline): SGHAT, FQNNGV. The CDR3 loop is CASSPDRGGQPQHF. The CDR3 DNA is TGTGCCAGCAGCCCAGACAGGGGCGGCCAGCCCCAGCATTTT.